This T cell receptor beta chain comes out of a study of T-cell reconstitution after alpha-beta-depleted transplantation in children. Study results and limitations: The authors attributed T-cell counts and diversity one year after transplant mostly to newly produced T cells. Where alpha-beta T cells came from about two months after transplant was reportedly several hundred expanded graft clones. At day 60, the high TCRbeta diversity found in some patients originated from recipient T cells and thymic progenitors that had survived.

The CDR3 runs 10 residues. The V gene lost 3 bases and the J gene lost 7 bases, with 7 bases spanning the gap. Germline CDR1 and CDR2: SQVTM and ANQGSEA. This clonotype was detected many times. Its cognate antigen is unknown. Molecular barcoding with unique molecular identifiers was used for the TCRbeta library. TCRdb recomputed calls from the PCR reads with MiXCR, one row per CDR3 protein. In the table there are 440,000 or so distinct CDR3 sequences, roughly 43% of which are singletons. Sequencing used PBMCs, obtained before TCRalphabeta/CD19-depleted stem cell transplant. The origin of this receptor is a girl aged 2-10 years with aplastic anemia, due to receive a stem cell transplant. The chain couples TRBV29-1 to TRBJ2-7; D unresolved. CDR3 DNA: TGCAGCGTTGATGACGGGGAGCAGTACTTC. Its translation: CSVDDGEQYF.